The TCR beta chain described here comes from a study of T-cell memory formation after mild COVID-19. The study, taken as a whole, reports: Some clones that responded were present in memory (sampled pre-infection), which suggests cross-reactive memory joined. Most CD4+ clones that shrank were in CM and EM, while CD8+ ones turned up in EMRA. Researchers could not confirm that second-wave clones peaking on day 37 targeted SARS-CoV-2.

Researchers used 5'RACE with constant-segment primers to make TCR alpha and TCR beta cDNA libraries that carry sample barcodes and UMIs. TCRdb re-analysed the 5' RACE reads in MiXCR, keeping a single row per CDR3 protein. The sample contains approximately 300,000 distinct CDR3 sequences, roughly a fifth of which appear only once. V lost 6 bases, J lost 5 bases, and 12 bases stayed unmatched. Germline V gene lookup returns CDR1 MDHEN and CDR2 SYDVKM. The length of the CDR3 is 15 residues. Concerning this clonotype: Its antigen is not identified.

The sequence was obtained from a man aged 18 to 30 who had mild COVID-19 (a few samples of this study predate the infection). Cell type and time point are not known. This chain links TRBV28 with TRBJ2-7; 8 nucleotides match TRBD1. The sample taken for sequencing was PBMCs or a T cell subset sorted from them (not recorded which). The DNA for the CDR3 is TGTGCCAGCAGACCGGGACAGGCCTCGGGGGACGAGCAGTACGTC. Its translation: CASRPGQASGDEQYV.